This is a list of T cell receptor beta chains from one sample in a study of T cell repertoires in cytomegalovirus infection. From the reads, TCRdb called clonotypes with MiXCR, one entry per CDR3 protein. The table lists around 230,000 distinct CDR3 sequences, under 8.5% of them singletons. Sequenced sample: PBMCs. Every receptor here comes from a human donor in good health (CMV status not recorded). Some clones in this sample may be carry-over from other donors' samples. Each CDR3 is given with its conserved first and last residue. The D gene is left open where the match is weak. Rows give clone size only sometimes, using once, few, many, or a class for an expanded clone.

size	D	V	J	DNA	CDR3
many	-	TRBV11-2	TRBJ2-7	TGTGCCAGCAGCGTAAACACCGTTCGGTCCTACGAGCAGTACTTC	CASSVNTVRSYEQYF
many	-	TRBV29-1	TRBJ2-7	TGCAGCGTCCGCGTCGTCGCAGGGGACTCCTACGAGCAGTACTTC	CSVRVVAGDSYEQYF
few	-	TRBV5-1	TRBJ2-2	TGCGCCAGCAGCCCGGCATTCGACACCGGGGAGCTGTTTTTT	CASSPAFDTGELFF
-	TRBD1	TRBV29-1	TRBJ1-1	TGCAGCGCCAACGGGGGGGACAGGGGGCTATTATGGGGCACTGAAGCTTTCTTT	CSANGGDRGLLWGTEAFF
few	-	TRBV7-9	TRBJ1-2	TGTGCCAGCAGCTTAGAGAGGGACAACTATGGCTACACCTTC	CASSLERDNYGYTF
many	TRBD1	TRBV4-1	TRBJ1-2	TGCGCCAGCAGCCAAGATGAGCGGACAGGGGTTCGGGCGGGAAGTGGCTACACCTTC	CASSQDERTGVRAGSGYTF
-	-	TRBV4-2	TRBJ1-2	TGTGCCAGCAGCGGGGCCCGGGGGGCGATGGGTGGCTACACCTTC	CASSGARGAMGGYTF
few	-	TRBV15	TRBJ2-5	TGTGCCACCAGCAGAGGTACAGTTCTGGAGACCCAGTACTTC	CATSRGTVLETQYF
few	TRBD1	TRBV5-1	TRBJ2-3	TGCGCCAGCAGCTTGGGGGGGACAGGGACAGATACGCAGTATTTT	CASSLGGTGTDTQYF
many	-	TRBV6-5	TRBJ2-7	TGTGCCAGCAGTTACGGGGTTCAGATAGCCTACGAGCAGTACTTC	CASSYGVQIAYEQYF
many	-	TRBV20-1	TRBJ1-1	TGCAGTGCTAGAGAGGCGGGGGTAAGCTCCTTCTTT	CSAREAGVSSFF
-	TRBD2	TRBV4-3	TRBJ2-5	TGCGCCAGCAGCCAACAGTCAGCGGGGGGGAAGTTGGAGACCCAGTACTTC	CASSQQSAGGKLETQYF
many	TRBD1	TRBV20-1	TRBJ2-2	TGCAGTGCTAGGAGAGGGACAGGCACCGGGGAGCTGTTTTTT	CSARRGTGTGELFF
many	-	TRBV6-2/TRBV6-3	TRBJ1-2	TGTGCCAGCAGTTACAGATCCGACTATGGCTACACCTTC	CASSYRSDYGYTF
-	TRBD1	TRBV5-1	TRBJ1-2	TGCGCTAGCAGCCTTGGCGGGACAGGGGTTTCCACCTTC	CASSLGGTGVSTF
many	-	TRBV5-5	TRBJ2-4	TGTGCCAGCAGCTTGAGTCAGCAAAACATTCAGTACTTC	CASSLSQQNIQYF
many	-	TRBV14	TRBJ2-5	TGTGCCAGCAGCCACCACAGGACCACAATTCACCAAGAGACCCAGTACTTC	CASSHHRTTIHQETQYF
many	TRBD1	TRBV7-2	TRBJ1-5	TGTGCCAGCAGCTTGCGGGGACAGGGGGGTGGTAGCAATCAGCCCCAGCATTTT	CASSLRGQGGGSNQPQHF